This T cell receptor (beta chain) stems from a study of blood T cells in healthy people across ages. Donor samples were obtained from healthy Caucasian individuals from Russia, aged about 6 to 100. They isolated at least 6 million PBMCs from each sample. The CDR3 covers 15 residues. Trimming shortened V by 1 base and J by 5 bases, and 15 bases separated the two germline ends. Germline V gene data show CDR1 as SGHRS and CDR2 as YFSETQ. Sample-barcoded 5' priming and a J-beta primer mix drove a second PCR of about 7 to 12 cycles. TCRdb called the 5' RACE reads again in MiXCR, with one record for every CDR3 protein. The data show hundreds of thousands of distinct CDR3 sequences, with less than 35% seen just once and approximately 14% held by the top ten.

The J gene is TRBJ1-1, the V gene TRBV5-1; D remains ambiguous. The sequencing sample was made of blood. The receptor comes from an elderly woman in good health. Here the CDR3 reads CASSLSPLPGTEAFF. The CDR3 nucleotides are TGCGCCAGCAGCTTGTCCCCACTACCTGGGACTGAAGCTTTCTTT.